This T cell receptor beta chain came from a study of prognosis after radiotherapy for stage I lung cancer (dated by TCRdb to the early 2020s). Study-wide context: About 19 stage I NSCLC patients were enrolled in Nanjing, China, between April 2018 and 2019. No patient received concurrent therapy alongside SBRT. Peripheral blood TCR beta repertoires were profiled in stage I NSCLC patients before and after stereotactic body radiotherapy, and the study then linked these repertoires to distant failure. Ages in the cohort of about a dozen men and more than 5 women ranged from about 50 to 84 years, with a median of 74. All patients were considered medically inoperable, owing to comorbidities in 11 to 13 and refusal of surgery in several. After SBRT, distant metastases developed in about 20% of the 19 patients at a median of approximately seven months, while the remaining 15 patients had no significant progression. For each of the roughly 20 patients, one blood sample was taken before SBRT and one after, so the study sequenced some 40 samples in total. Eleven to twelve patients had adenocarcinoma and seven had squamous cell carcinoma as the tumor histology. Using image-guided IMRT or VMAT, SBRT was delivered in 3 to 5 fractions at a biologically effective dose of at least 100 Gy. Among the enrolled patients, fewer than 15 had newly diagnosed primary stage I lung tumors, while five or six had oligometastatic NSCLC following surgical resection of the primary tumor. The investigation overall reported the following: The study was limited by the small cohort and short follow-up, and independent validation of the study findings is required. Post-SBRT Shannon entropy and its change from baseline were lower in patients who developed distant metastases; baseline Shannon entropy was not associated with metastases. After SBRT, the count of unique TCR clones dropped from a median of roughly 9,700 beforehand to some 7,000 afterward (Wilcoxon paired P=0.011). All reported P values were unadjusted for multiple comparisons. Tumor specificity of expanded TCR clones was not determined. TRBV and TRBJ usage frequencies reportedly differed by metastasis status, in two V genes at baseline and in roughly 9 V and two J genes after SBRT.

Two rounds of multiplex PCR were performed to amplify the TCR beta CDR3 region from genomic DNA. In the first PCR round, primers specific to each TRBV and TRBJ gene were used, and the primer sequences were filed in Chinese patent CN105087789A. Universal primers were used in the second round of PCR. The Roche High Pure PCR Template Preparation Kit was used to extract genomic DNA from the frozen PBMCs. An Illumina HiSeq 3000 was used to sequence the libraries paired-end with 151 bp reads. Per the authors' processing: CutAdapt was used to remove raw reads lacking the multiplex PCR primer sequences. High-quality paired reads were merged into contigs with PEAR. By alignment to reference sequences, MiXCR assigned TRB V, D and J gene segments to each contig. CDR3 sequences were clustered by base quality and sequence similarity to remove sequencing errors. Diversity was measured as Shannon entropy normalized by the natural log of productive TCR sequence number. Clonality was computed as one minus the ratio of Shannon entropy to the natural log of the number of unique clonotypes. Using the Youden index from ROC curves, the researchers picked the repertoire-metric cut-offs for progression-free survival, and all analyses were carried out in R 3.5.3. TCRdb itself trimmed the public reads at Q25 with fastp, ran MiXCR and retained productive beta chains. Identical CDR3 protein sequences are pooled into one entry, listed with their most common genes and DNA. It is TCRdb's table, rather than the study itself, that gives the V and J calls and clone size. The sample table records 50,000 or so distinct CDR3 sequences; 30% to 35% of these occur just once. The top ten clonotypes cover about 9.2% of the sample.

All patients had node-negative disease on CT and PET/CT, and none had a history of other malignancies or prior chemotherapy or radiotherapy. At each of two time points, about 6.1 milliliters of peripheral venous blood were collected into EDTA tubes. PBMCs were isolated by Ficoll-Paque Plus density-gradient centrifugation. Right after collection, samples were kept at -80 degrees C until analysis. This clonotype has a count of ten or more. Its cognate antigen has yet to be identified. Within one base of it there is no much larger clone, and no base qualities were kept. Taken from cysteine to phenylalanine, the CDR3 has 15 residues. Of all the DNA, just the CDR3 is kept, 45 bases in frame from base 1. CDR1 MGHDK and CDR2 SYGVNS are derived from the germline V gene. A distance of 10 bases separates the germline ends of V and J, which lose 2 bases and 0 bases respectively.

The sequence links TRBV25-1 to TRBJ1-1; tentative D gene TRBD1, with 5 bases matching. The sequence was obtained from a donor older than 45 with non-small cell lung cancer. The sample consisted of PBMCs, taken before or after stereotactic body radiation therapy (not recorded which). The nucleotides read TGTGCCAGCAGTGAAGGGGGGTCCATGAACACTGAAGCTTTCTTT. Its protein product is CASSEGGSMNTEAFF.